A selection of T cell receptor beta chains follows, all from one sample in a study of neurological immune-mediated disorders. TCRdb reprocessed the 5' RACE reads with MiXCR, giving one entry per CDR3 protein. The table has tens of thousands of distinct CDR3 sequences, about 2.5% seen once; the top ten hold 3%. Material: PBMCs. The receptor set was obtained from a man aged 45 to 65 with multiple sclerosis. Each CDR3 is given with its conserved first and last residue. The D gene is left open where the match is weak. Each size is how often the clone was seen (once, few, many) or a class if it is expanded.

size: few; V: TRBV7-2; J: TRBJ2-5; D: .; CDR3: CASSSDRGETQYF; DNA: TGTGCCAGCAGCTCGGACCGGGGGGAGACCCAGTACTTC
size: many; V: TRBV12-3/TRBV12-4; J: TRBJ2-5; D: .; CDR3: CASSPRDNQETQYF; DNA: TGTGCCAGCAGCCCGAGGGACAACCAAGAGACCCAGTACTTC
size: many; V: TRBV6-5; J: TRBJ2-7; D: .; CDR3: CASSYQRSPPGTDSYEQYF; DNA: TGTGCCAGCAGTTACCAAAGATCTCCACCCGGGACGGACAGTTACGAGCAGTACTTC
size: many; V: TRBV9; J: TRBJ1-1; D: .; CDR3: CASSVGGKDTEAFF; DNA: TGTGCCAGCAGCGTAGGGGGGAAGGACACTGAAGCTTTCTTT
size: many; V: TRBV28; J: TRBJ1-1; D: TRBD1; CDR3: CASSLVQGFMNTEAFF; DNA: TGTGCCAGCAGTTTGGTACAGGGGTTCATGAACACTGAAGCTTTCTTT
size: many; V: TRBV5-1; J: TRBJ1-4; D: .; CDR3: CASSLEDRKKLFF; DNA: TGCGCCAGCAGCTTGGAGGACCGGAAGAAACTGTTTTTT
size: many; V: TRBV29-1; J: TRBJ2-5; D: TRBD1; CDR3: CSVGTGQRLETQYF; DNA: TGCAGCGTTGGGACGGGACAGAGACTAGAGACCCAGTACTTC
size: many; V: TRBV4-1; J: TRBJ1-1; D: .; CDR3: CASSQARASTNTEAFF; DNA: TGCGCCAGCAGCCAAGCGAGGGCCAGTACGAACACTGAAGCTTTCTTT
size: many; V: TRBV5-1; J: TRBJ2-2; D: TRBD1; CDR3: CASSPGTGGTGELFF; DNA: TGCGCCAGCAGCCCCGGGACAGGGGGCACTGGGGAGCTGTTTTTT
size: many; V: TRBV5-6; J: TRBJ1-2; D: .; CDR3: CASSLRPLTYGYTF; DNA: TGTGCCAGCAGCTTGCGGCCGTTAACCTATGGCTACACCTTC
size: many; V: TRBV20-1; J: TRBJ1-5; D: .; CDR3: CSARVGGNQPQHF; DNA: TGCAGTGCTAGAGTCGGGGGCAATCAGCCCCAGCATTTT
size: many; V: TRBV20-1; J: TRBJ1-1; D: .; CDR3: CSARDRSRGANTEAFF; DNA: TGCAGTGCTAGAGATCGGAGTCGGGGGGCGAACACTGAAGCTTTCTTT
size: many; V: TRBV12-3/TRBV12-4; J: TRBJ2-3; D: TRBD2; CDR3: CASSSWTSGRVDTQYF; DNA: TGTGCCAGCAGTTCCTGGACTAGCGGGAGGGTAGATACGCAGTATTTT
size: many; V: TRBV7-8; J: TRBJ1-2; D: .; CDR3: CASSLASNYGYTF; DNA: TGTGCCAGCAGCTTAGCTAGTAACTATGGCTACACCTTC